This entry describes one T cell receptor beta chain. What antigen it recognizes has not been identified. No base quality information exists; no much larger clone differs at one position. Using the deep immunoSEQ assay, multiplex PCR amplified TCR CDR3 regions from genomic DNA. For each cell subset, the extracted genomic DNA was distributed evenly across all wells of several immunoSEQ 96-well plates, and each plate served as one replicate. For unsorted PBMC, each replicate PCR was loaded with about 270 ng genomic DNA, equivalent to 25,000 to 35,000 T cell genomes. Unsorted PBMC genomic DNA was sequenced across ten immunoSEQ deep assay plates. Purified libraries were quantified with a Qubit 3.0 fluorometer, sized on a Bioanalyzer 2100, and re-quantified with the KAPA Library Quantification kit. A separate single-read 150-cycle Illumina NextSeq 550 flow cell was used to sequence each immunoSEQ 96-well plate. As for the original processing: Because the immunoSEQ output held only junctional sequences and lacked quality scores, the filtering could not match the filtering applied to full-length reads. To assign V/J genes and CDR3, sequences were annotated against IMGT germline references using PyIR, a Python wrapper for IgBLAST v1.9. Reads were removed for weak V/J assignments (E-value above 1e-6), missing CDR3, stop codons, out-of-frame junctions, or ambiguous translated residues. V3J clonotypes were defined as sequences sharing an identical inferred V gene, J gene, and CDR3 amino acid sequence. To compute the percentage overlap between repertoires, the number of shared unique clonotypes was divided by the size of the smaller repertoire. Repertoire richness was assessed with RTK rarefaction, the Chao1 estimator, and Recon v2.1 estimates of unobserved clonotypes. TCRdb took this table from immuneACCESS and kept in-frame rearrangements with V and J called. Such tables lack part of the clones; where checked against another copy, unresolved V genes explain under half of the gap, and the rest is unexplained. V, J and clone size are taken as reported in that table, and D and trimming were inferred from the DNA itself. This sample has more than 450,000 clones in its table, and around 79% of those were observed once. The top ten hold 10% to 15% of the sample.

The data derive from a study of shared clonotypes between healthy human individuals (TCRdb year 2020). Regarding the research as a whole: A couple of women and a few men aged 18 to 49 years were included in the cohort. To increase sequencing depth and limit assay-specific biases, TCR repertoire library preparation and sequencing were carried out by different laboratories using diverse techniques. Per donor, leukapheresis produced somewhere between about 0.94 and 9 billion PBMCs. To estimate repertoire size and how much clonotype sharing occurs between individuals, the study deeply sequenced the blood TCR repertoires of about 5 healthy adults. The study at large found these results: Because the study included only a small number of donors, the genetic and exposure-history diversity represented was limited. Sampling was limited to blood, and TCR repertoires in tissue likely differ from TCR repertoires in blood. Pairwise subsampling indicated that sequencing depth was expected to affect the degree of clonotype sharing among donors.

Donors were healthy HIV-negative adults with no recently reported acute infections or vaccinations. All donors were Caucasian adults living in Nashville, Tennessee, USA. For unsorted samples, roughly 91 million PBMCs were counted, and genomic DNA was extracted using the QIAamp DNA Blood Mini kit. Blood was collected by leukapheresis, and PBMCs were isolated by Ficoll-Histopaque density gradient centrifugation and then cryopreserved in liquid nitrogen vapor phase. CDR1 and CDR2 are read off the germline V gene (reference sequence) as MNHEY and SMNVEV. The CDR3, cysteine through phenylalanine, is 17 amino acids long. Only the CDR3 DNA stays, 51 bases, in frame from base 1. V ends up 3 bases short and J 9 bases short, with an unmatched junction base count of 16.

The source is a middle-aged woman in good health. Some clones in this sample may be carry-over from other donors' samples. The sequencing sample was made of PBMCs. The rearranged chain carries TRBV27 and TRBJ1-5; TRBD1 aligns with 8 central bases. The CDR3 reads CASSFGQGAMGDLPQHF. The sequenced DNA is TGTGCCAGCAGTTTTGGGCAGGGGGCGATGGGTGATCTGCCCCAGCATTTT.